The clone carrying this T cell receptor (beta chain) came up a few times. Its antigen is still unknown. This sample stems from a study of cytomegalovirus exposure and HLA in healthy donors. General study points: In all likelihood, a cluster of highly shared sequence variants was a sequencing artifact. High specificity and sensitivity for cytomegalovirus status were reported for the classifier. With later analysis, a missense DCLRE1C variant became linked to TCR beta V- and J-gene trimming.

The PCR had 60 Vbeta and 13 Jbeta primers. Profiling relied on immunoSEQ multiplex PCR, and the TCRdb table lists in-frame clones only, not all of them. The table lists around 130,000 clones, around 66% of them singletons. The receptor's source is a woman aged 40 to 55 in good health and CMV-seropositive. The source material was PBMCs.

In DNA, the CDR3 is TGTGCCAGCTCGGACAGGGGGGACACCGGGGAGCTGTTTTTT. It yields the protein CASSDRGDTGELFF. The rearrangement uses TRBV2 and TRBJ2-2; 10 bases are a match to TRBD1. CDR1 is SNHLY, CDR2 FYNNEI, per germline. With V trimmed by 8 bases and J by 3 bases, 3 bases remained unmatched. There are 14 residues in the CDR3.